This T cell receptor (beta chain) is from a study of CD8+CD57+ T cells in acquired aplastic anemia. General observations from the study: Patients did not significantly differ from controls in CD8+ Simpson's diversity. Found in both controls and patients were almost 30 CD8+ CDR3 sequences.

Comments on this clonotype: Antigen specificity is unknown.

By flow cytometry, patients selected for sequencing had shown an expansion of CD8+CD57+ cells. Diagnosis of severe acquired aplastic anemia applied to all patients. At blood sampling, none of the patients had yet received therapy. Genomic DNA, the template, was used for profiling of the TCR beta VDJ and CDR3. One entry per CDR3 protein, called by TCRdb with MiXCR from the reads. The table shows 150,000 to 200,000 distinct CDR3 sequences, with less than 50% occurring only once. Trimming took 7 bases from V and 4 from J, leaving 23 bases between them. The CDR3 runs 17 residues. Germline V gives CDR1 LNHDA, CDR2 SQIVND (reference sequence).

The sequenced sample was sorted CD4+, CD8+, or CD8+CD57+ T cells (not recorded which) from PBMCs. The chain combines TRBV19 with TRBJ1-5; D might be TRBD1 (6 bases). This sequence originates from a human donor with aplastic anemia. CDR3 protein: CASMGRGAPLSNQPQHF. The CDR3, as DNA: TGTGCCAGTATGGGCAGGGGAGCACCCCTCTCTAATCAGCCCCAGCATTTT.